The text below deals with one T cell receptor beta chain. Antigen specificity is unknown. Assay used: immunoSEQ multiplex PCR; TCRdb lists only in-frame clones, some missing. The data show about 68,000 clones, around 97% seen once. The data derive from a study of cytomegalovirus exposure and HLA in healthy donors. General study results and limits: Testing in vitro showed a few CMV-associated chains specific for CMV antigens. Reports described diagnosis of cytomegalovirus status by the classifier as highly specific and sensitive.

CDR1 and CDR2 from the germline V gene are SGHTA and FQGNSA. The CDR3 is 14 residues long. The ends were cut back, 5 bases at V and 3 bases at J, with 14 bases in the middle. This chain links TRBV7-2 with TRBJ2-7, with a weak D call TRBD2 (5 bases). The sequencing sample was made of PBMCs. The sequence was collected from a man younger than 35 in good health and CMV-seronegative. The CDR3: CASSTRTGNYEQYF. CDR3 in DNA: TGTGCCAGCAGCACCCGGACGGGGAACTACGAGCAGTACTTC.